A single sample is the source of the 32 T cell receptor beta chains below, sequenced in a study of blood T cell repertoires in COVID-19. Sequenced by immunoSEQ multiplex PCR; TCRdb stores in-frame clones only, minus some. The data hold roughly 200,000 clones, with approximately 83% observed a single time. Sequences were obtained from peripheral blood. The receptors here all came from a human donor with active or convalescent COVID-19. The donor label of this sample is uncertain.

This clone is a singleton in its sample. This chain uses TRBV7-2 with TRBJ1-5, with D unclear. The CDR3 loop spans 12 amino acids. V was trimmed by 1 base and J by 8 bases, leaving 6 bases between them. The germline CDR1 and CDR2 sequences are SGHTA and FQGNSA. As DNA, the CDR3 is TGTGCCAGCAGCTTAGATCAGGAGCCCCAGCATTTT. Translated, it gives CASSLDQEPQHF.

The chain carries TRBV11-3 and TRBJ2-7; tentatively, D is TRBD2 (7 bases). The germline V gene encodes CDR1 SGHNT and CDR2 YENEEA. This CDR3 is built from 14 residues. Trimming cost V 1 base and J 3 bases, with 10 bases left between them. CDR3 nucleotides: TGTGCCAGCAGCTTAGGAGGGGGGGTCTACGAGCAGTACTTC. Protein sequence: CASSLGGGVYEQYF.

The V and J genes are TRBV5-1 and TRBJ1-1; 8 nucleotides align to TRBD1. J was trimmed by 3 bases and V by 4 bases; bases with no gene match: 8. CDR1 SGHRS and CDR2 YFSETQ come from the germline V gene. The CDR3 length is 15 residues. The CDR3 reads CASSNQQGVDTEAFF. CDR3 coding DNA: TGCGCCAGCAGCAATCAACAGGGGGTTGACACTGAAGCTTTCTTT.

The CDR3 coding sequence is TGTGCCAGCAGTCGGACAGGGCTTACTCCGGCCCTCCACTTT. It specifies CASSRTGLTPALHF. The chain has TRBV28 and TRBJ1-6, with 8 bases aligning to TRBD1. CDR3 length: 14 residues. Germline V gene lookup returns CDR1 MDHEN and CDR2 SYDVKM. The junction had 11 bases not matched to a gene; V was cut back by 5 bases and J by 14 bases.

The chain recombines TRBV20-1 with TRBJ2-1, with 10 bases that match TRBD2. This CDR3 region has 14 residues. Germline V gene lookup returns CDR1 DFQATT and CDR2 SNEGSKA (reference sequence). The V gene end was trimmed by 3 bases and the J gene end by 6 bases; junction bases not matched to a gene: 5. The CDR3 is CSASLAGVPNEQFF. The DNA of the CDR3 is TGCAGTGCTAGTCTAGCGGGAGTCCCCAATGAGCAGTTCTTC.

The chain carries TRBV5-1 and TRBJ2-7; D possibly corresponds to TRBD1 (5 bases). CDR3 length: 19 residues. From germline, CDR1 is SGHRS and CDR2 YFSETQ. Trimming pared 2 bases from V and 4 bases from J, leaving 28 bases between. CDR3 sequence: CASSFKGTGDASRGYEQYF. The CDR3 DNA reads as TGCGCCAGCAGCTTTAAAGGAACAGGTGATGCTAGTAGGGGATACGAGCAGTACTTC.

The rearrangement uses TRBV21-1 and TRBJ2-7; TRBD2, the table's D call, was not compared with the DNA. TRBV21-1 represents a pseudogene. The CDR3 runs to 17 residues. For the CDR3, the DNA is TGTGCCAGCAGCACCCCGGGTAGCGGGGGGCCCTTTAACGAGCAGTACTTC. It specifies CASSTPGSGGPFNEQYF.

J is TRBJ1-6 and V is TRBV25-1; TRBD1 matches 8 bases. In germline, CDR1 is MGHDK, CDR2 SYGVNS. The J segment lost 10 bases and the V segment lost 1 base, leaving 9 bases of the junction unmatched. This CDR3 spans 16 amino acids. The CDR3 region is CASSESKAGGHSPLHF. The DNA of the CDR3 is TGTGCCAGCAGTGAATCGAAGGCAGGGGGCCACTCACCCCTCCACTTT.

In regard to this clone: The junction differs from germline at one of its ends, possibly a read error. The rearrangement joins TRBV9 to TRBJ2-7, with TRBD2 identical over 13 bases. Germline CDR1 reads SGDLS; CDR2 reads YYNGEE. The CDR3 is 13 amino acids. The CDR3 coding sequence is TGTGCCAGCAGCGTAGGGACTAGCGGGGGACAAGGGTTC. It yields the protein CASSVGTSGGQGF.

The chain carries TRBV5-1 and TRBJ2-3; D possibly corresponds to TRBD2 (6 bases). This CDR3 contains 16 residues. Germline lookup yields CDR1 SGHRS and CDR2 YFSETQ. The V end lost 0 bases, the J end lost 5 bases, and 16 bases lay between the germline ends. CDR3 nucleotides: TGCGCCAGCAGCTTGGGTGGGACTCACGGGGTAGATACGCAGTATTTT. Translated, it gives CASSLGGTHGVDTQYF.

The chain employs TRBV9 and TRBJ1-2, with 9 bases identical to TRBD1. CDR1 is SGDLS, CDR2 YYNGEE, per germline. The CDR3 runs 17 residues. J was trimmed by 3 bases and V by 0 bases; bases with no gene match: 9. CDR3 DNA sequence: TGTGCCAGCAGCGTAGCTACAGGGACAGGGTTCCACTATGGCTACACCTTC. The encoded protein is CASSVATGTGFHYGYTF.

This clone was seen a single time. The V gene is TRBV10-1, the J gene TRBJ1-5; D gene unclear. Trimming stripped 2 bases from V and 9 bases from J, with 14 bases between. The CDR3 has 14 residues. In germline, CDR1 is WNHNN, CDR2 SYGVQD (reference sequence). The CDR3: CASSEGGVSAPQHF. CDR3 sequence (DNA): TGCGCCAGCAGTGAGGGCGGCGTGTCTGCGCCCCAGCATTTT.

The rearrangement links TRBV7-9 to TRBJ1-3, with 12 bases matching TRBD1. The CDR3 consists of 18 residues. Germline CDR1 is SEHNR and CDR2 is FQNEAQ (reference sequence). V dropped 5 bases and J dropped 5; count of bases not matched to a gene: 13. The chain's CDR3 is CASSQSPGTGGWRNTIYF. The CDR3 bases are TGTGCCAGCAGCCAAAGCCCTGGGACAGGGGGCTGGAGAAACACCATATATTTT.

The V gene is TRBV6-4, the J gene TRBJ2-3; D call uncertain. Germline V gives CDR1 MRHNA, CDR2 SNTAGT. The germline V and J ends were trimmed by 10 bases and 8 bases, with 13 bases remaining between them. The CDR3 length is 11 residues. The CDR3 sequence: CATLRGPTQYF. CDR3 in DNA: TGTGCCACCCTTAGAGGTCCTACGCAGTATTTT.

The V call is TRBV28, the J call TRBJ1-1; no clear D gene. Germline V gene lookup returns CDR1 MDHEN and CDR2 SYDVKM. Trimming shortened V by 2 bases and J by 0 bases, and 7 bases separated the two germline ends. This CDR3 is 14 amino acids long. CDR3 sequence: CASSLIGVNTEAFF. The CDR3 region has the DNA TGTGCCAGCAGTTTAATCGGGGTGAACACTGAAGCTTTCTTT.

A single count supports this clone. The chain uses TRBV11-2 and TRBJ2-7; D not certain. The length of the CDR3 is 13 residues. Deletions cut 5 bases from V and 3 bases from J, with 11 bases between. From germline, CDR1 is SGHAT and CDR2 FQNNGV. The CDR3 DNA is TGTGCCAGCAGCCTCCGAGGCAACTACGAGCAGTACTTC. Translated: CASSLRGNYEQYF.

This clone showed up just a few times. DNA for the CDR3: TGCGCCAGCAGCCAAGATGGACAGCTCAATCAGCCCCAGCATTTT. This gives the protein CASSQDGQLNQPQHF. The chain has TRBV4-1 and TRBJ1-5; D perhaps matches TRBD1 (6 bases). CDR1 and CDR2 from the germline V gene are MGHRA and YSYEKL. The length of the CDR3 is 15 residues. V lost 0 bases and J lost 3, with 9 bases in between.

In this sample, this clone turned up once. The chain carries TRBV11-1 and TRBJ2-3, with unresolved D. CDR1 and CDR2 (germline): SGHAT, FQDESV (reference sequence). The germline V and J ends were trimmed by 1 base and 8 bases, with 10 bases remaining between them. The CDR3 runs 13 residues. The CDR3 DNA is TGTGCCAGCAGCTTAGAGAGAGCCACTACGCAGTATTTT. Translation gives CASSLERATTQYF.

The CDR3 nucleotides are TGTGCCAGCAGCCTTGGCGGGGGGAGCCGACCCTACGAGCAGTACTTC. Translated: CASSLGGGSRPYEQYF. This sequence joins TRBV13 and TRBJ2-7, with 8 positions matching TRBD2. The V gene end was trimmed by 5 bases and the J gene end by 2 bases; junction bases not matched to a gene: 11. Germline lookup yields CDR1 PRHDT and CDR2 FYEKMQ (reference sequence). The CDR3 loop spans 16 amino acids.

The rearrangement uses TRBV30 and TRBJ1-3; 7 bases line up with TRBD1. The ends lost 4 bases at V and 3 bases at J; junction bases unmatched: 6. Germline V CDR1 and CDR2: GTSNPN, SVGIG (reference sequence). The length of the CDR3 is 14 residues. Here the CDR3 reads CAWTVRGNGNTIYF. The DNA of the CDR3 is TGTGCCTGGACCGTCAGGGGGAATGGAAACACCATATATTTT.

J is TRBJ2-1 and V is TRBV6-4; possible D gene TRBD1, 5 bases. The CDR3 consists of 14 residues. V lost 3 bases and J 7 bases, leaving 13 bases between the germline ends. Germline-derived CDR1 and CDR2 are MRHNA and SNTAGT. The CDR3 here is CASSELQGDNEQFF. The CDR3 coding sequence is TGTGCCAGCAGTGAGTTGCAGGGCGATAATGAGCAGTTCTTC.

The rearrangement joins TRBV5-1 to TRBJ2-3; the D gene is possibly TRBD2 (6 bases). V shed 0 bases and J shed 8 bases, with 13 bases lying between them. Germline CDR1 is SGHRS and CDR2 is YFSETQ. The CDR3 contains 14 residues. CDR3 nucleotides: TGCGCCAGCAGCTTGGGAGGTAGCGGCGGTACGCAGTATTTT. It yields the protein CASSLGGSGGTQYF.

This clone was counted a few times. This chain connects TRBV5-4 to TRBJ1-2; D might be TRBD1 (5 bases). CDR1 and CDR2 (germline): SGHNT, YYREEE (reference sequence). This CDR3 has 15 residues. The ends were cut back, 1 base at V and 0 bases at J, with 10 bases in the middle. The CDR3 DNA follows: TGTGCCAGCAGCTTGTGGGGCCCGGCTAACTATGGCTACACCTTC. This sequence encodes CASSLWGPANYGYTF.

The J gene is TRBJ2-2, the V gene TRBV12-3 or TRBV12-4, with 7 bases identical to TRBD2. V dropped 7 bases and J dropped 5; count of bases not matched to a gene: 4. This CDR3 is 13 amino acids long. The CDR3 DNA reads TGTGCCAGCACCTCCGGGGGGACCGGGGAGCTGTTTTTT. Amino acid sequence: CASTSGGTGELFF.

This chain uses TRBV30 with TRBJ2-1, with 12 bases that match TRBD2. Losses at the gene ends were 1 base for V and 9 bases for J; bases not matched to a gene: 7. CDR1 GTSNPN and CDR2 SVGIG come from the germline V gene (reference sequence). The CDR3 contains 15 residues. The CDR3 protein is CAWSATSGGSGEQFF. CDR3 nucleotides: TGTGCCTGGAGTGCTACTAGCGGGGGGTCGGGTGAGCAGTTCTTC.

The rearrangement links TRBV18 to TRBJ2-1; 11 bases line up with TRBD2. Germline CDR1 reads KGHSH; CDR2 reads LQKENI. Trimming took 3 bases from V and 1 from J; bases not matched to a gene: 14. CDR3 length: 20 residues. Here the CDR3 reads CASSPLEASGRYSSYNEQFF. The CDR3 nucleotides are TGTGCCAGCTCACCCCTGGAAGCTAGCGGGAGGTATTCGTCCTACAATGAGCAGTTCTTC.

The J gene is TRBJ2-3, the V gene TRBV6-5; 12 bases are a match to TRBD2. Germline CDR1 MNHEY, CDR2 SVGAGI. This CDR3 region has 16 residues. With V trimmed by 4 bases and J by 4 bases, 6 bases remained unmatched. CDR3 DNA: TGTGCCAGCAGTTTTTCTAGCGGGAGGGCCCCAGATACGCAGTATTTT. It specifies CASSFSSGRAPDTQYF.

V and J are TRBV6-2 or TRBV6-3 and TRBJ2-7; 9 bases map to TRBD1. V was clipped by 0 bases and J by 9 bases; unmatched bases: 21. The CDR3 extends over 19 amino acids. Germline V CDR1 and CDR2: MNHEY, SVGEGT. The CDR3 here is CASSYSVLPGQGVLRGQYF. The CDR3 region has the DNA TGTGCCAGCAGTTACTCTGTTCTCCCGGGACAGGGTGTCCTACGAGGGCAGTACTTC.

The J gene is TRBJ2-5, the V gene TRBV5-4; 9 bases are shared with TRBD2. The germline V gene has CDR1 SGHNT and CDR2 YYREEE (reference sequence). Trimming took 3 bases from V and 5 from J; bases not matched to a gene: 5. The length of the CDR3 is 14 residues. The CDR3 loop is CASSSPSGAETQYF. The DNA for the CDR3 is TGTGCCAGCAGCTCCCCTAGCGGGGCGGAGACCCAGTACTTC.

For the CDR3, the DNA is TGCGCCAGCAGCCCCCCGACTAGCGGGGCAAAGCAGAGCTCCTACGAGCAGTACTTC. It encodes CASSPPTSGAKQSSYEQYF. The chain joins TRBV4-1 to TRBJ2-7; 11 bases are shared with TRBD2. Germline lookup yields CDR1 MGHRA and CDR2 YSYEKL. V shed 4 bases, J shed 0 bases, and the junction held 14 bases outside the gene matches. The CDR3 is made up of 19 amino acids.

J is TRBJ1-2 and V is TRBV5-6; 9 nucleotides agree with TRBD1. The CDR3 covers 15 residues. CDR1 and CDR2 from the germline V gene are SGHDT and YYEEEE. With 0 bases clipped from V and 5 bases from J, the junction kept 5 bases outside the gene matches. CDR3 nucleotides: TGTGCCAGCAGCTTGGCGGACAGGGGAGGGTATGGCTACACCTTC. It translates to CASSLADRGGYGYTF.

The chain carries TRBV10-3 and TRBJ2-2; D may be TRBD2 (5 bases). CDR3 length: 17 residues. In germline, CDR1 is ENHRY, CDR2 SYGVKD. V gave up 3 bases and J gave up 1 base, with 15 bases separating them. CDR3 coding DNA: TGTGCCATCAGTGACTATAGTCGGAGGAGGAACACCGGGGAGCTGTTTTTT. It is translated as CAISDYSRRRNTGELFF.